This T cell receptor (beta chain) was recovered during a study of cytomegalovirus exposure and HLA in healthy donors. This CDR3 comprises 14 residues. Trimming left V 6 bases short and J 0 bases short, with 8 bases between. Looked up from germline, CDR1 is MNHNS and CDR2 is SASEGT. Findings of the study overall: Presence/absence comparisons presumed near-even sequencing depth among donors.

This clone has only a few counts. Its specificity is unknown. A multiplex PCR was run with 60 Vbeta primers and 13 Jbeta primers. Clones were sequenced by immunoSEQ multiplex PCR, and TCRdb holds only the in-frame ones, with some missing. The sample includes about 180,000 clones, around four fifths of them seen just once. The V gene is TRBV6-1, the J gene TRBJ1-4, with D perhaps TRBD1 (5 bases). The sequence derives from a woman aged 25 to 45 in good health and CMV-seropositive. The sequenced sample was PBMCs. CDR3 loop: CASSQGPTNEKLFF. CDR3 coding DNA: TGTGCCAGCAGCCAGGGCCCAACTAATGAAAAACTGTTTTTT.